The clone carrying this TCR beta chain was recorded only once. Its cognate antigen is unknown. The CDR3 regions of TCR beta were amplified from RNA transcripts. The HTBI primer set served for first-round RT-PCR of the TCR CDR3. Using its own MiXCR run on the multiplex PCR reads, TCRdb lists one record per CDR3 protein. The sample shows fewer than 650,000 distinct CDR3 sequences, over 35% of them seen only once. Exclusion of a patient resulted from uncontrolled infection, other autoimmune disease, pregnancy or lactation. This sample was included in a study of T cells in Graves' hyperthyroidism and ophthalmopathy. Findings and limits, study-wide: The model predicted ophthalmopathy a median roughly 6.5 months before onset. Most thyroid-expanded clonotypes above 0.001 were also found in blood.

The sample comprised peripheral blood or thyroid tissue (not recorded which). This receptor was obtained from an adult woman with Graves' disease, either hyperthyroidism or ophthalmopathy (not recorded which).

CDR3 nucleotides: TGTGCCAGCAGCTGGGGCCTACTGAACACTGAAGCTTTCTTT. Its protein product is CASSWGLLNTEAFF. V and J are TRBV7-9 and TRBJ1-1, with a weak D call TRBD1 (5 bases). CDR3 length: 14 residues. CDR1 and CDR2 from the germline V gene are SEHNR and FQNEAQ (reference sequence). The germline V and J ends were trimmed by 4 bases and 0 bases, with 9 bases remaining between them.